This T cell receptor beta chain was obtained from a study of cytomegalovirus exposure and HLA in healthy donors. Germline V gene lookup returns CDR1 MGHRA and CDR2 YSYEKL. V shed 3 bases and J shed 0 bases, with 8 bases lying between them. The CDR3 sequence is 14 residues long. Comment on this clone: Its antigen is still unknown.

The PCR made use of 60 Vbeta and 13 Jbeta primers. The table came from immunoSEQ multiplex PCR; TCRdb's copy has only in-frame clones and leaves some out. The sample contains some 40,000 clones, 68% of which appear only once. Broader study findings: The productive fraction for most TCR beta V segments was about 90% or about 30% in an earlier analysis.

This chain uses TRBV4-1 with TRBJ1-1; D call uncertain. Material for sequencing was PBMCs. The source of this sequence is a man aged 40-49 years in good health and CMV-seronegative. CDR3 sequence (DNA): TGCGCCAGCAGCCAGCCCTCTATGAACACTGAAGCTTTCTTT. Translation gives CASSQPSMNTEAFF.